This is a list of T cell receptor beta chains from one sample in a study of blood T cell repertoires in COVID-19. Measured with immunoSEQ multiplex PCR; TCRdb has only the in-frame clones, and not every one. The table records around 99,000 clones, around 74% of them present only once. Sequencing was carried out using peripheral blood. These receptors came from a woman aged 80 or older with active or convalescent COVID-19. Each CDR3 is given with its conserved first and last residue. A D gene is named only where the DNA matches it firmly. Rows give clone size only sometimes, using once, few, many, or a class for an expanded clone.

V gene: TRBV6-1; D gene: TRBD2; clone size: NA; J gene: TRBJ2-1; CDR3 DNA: TGTGCCAGCAGTGAAACCTGGACTAGCCTCAATGAGCAGTTCTTC; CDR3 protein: CASSETWTSLNEQFF
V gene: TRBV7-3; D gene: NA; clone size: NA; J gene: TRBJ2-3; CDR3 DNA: TGTGCCAGCAGCCGCCTGGGCGTGCCCGCAGATACGCAGTATTTT; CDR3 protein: CASSRLGVPADTQYF
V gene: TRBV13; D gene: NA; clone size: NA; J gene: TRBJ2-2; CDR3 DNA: TGTGCCAGCAGCTTAGGTCAGTTAAACACCGGGGAGCTGTTTTTT; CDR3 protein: CASSLGQLNTGELFF
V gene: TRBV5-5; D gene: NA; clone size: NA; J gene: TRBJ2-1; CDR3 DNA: TGTGCCAGCAGCGCCGGGAACGCTGAGCAGTTCTTC; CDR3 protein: CASSAGNAEQFF
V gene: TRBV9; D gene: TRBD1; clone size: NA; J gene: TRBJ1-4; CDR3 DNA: TGTGCCAGCAGCCCGGGACAGGGGTCTGAAAAACTGTTTTTT; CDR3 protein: CASSPGQGSEKLFF
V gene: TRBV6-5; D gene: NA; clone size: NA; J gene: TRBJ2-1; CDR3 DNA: TGTGCCAGCAGTTACTCTTTTACAGGGCATAACAATGAGCAGTTCTTC; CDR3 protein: CASSYSFTGHNNEQFF
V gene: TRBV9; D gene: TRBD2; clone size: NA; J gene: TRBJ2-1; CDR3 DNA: TGTGCCAGCAGCGTAGCTACGAGGGCTAGCGGGAGTAAATATGAGCAGTTCTTC; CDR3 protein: CASSVATRASGSKYEQFF
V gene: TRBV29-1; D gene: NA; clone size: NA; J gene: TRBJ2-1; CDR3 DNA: TGCAGCGTACGAGCGCAGTACTACAATGAGCAGTTCTTC; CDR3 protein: CSVRAQYYNEQFF
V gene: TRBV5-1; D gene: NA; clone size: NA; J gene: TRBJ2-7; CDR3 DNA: TGTGCCAGCAGCTTGGCCCGGGGGTCTGGCGAGCAGTACTTC; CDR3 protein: CASSLARGSGEQYF
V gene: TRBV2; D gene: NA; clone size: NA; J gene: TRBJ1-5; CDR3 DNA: TGTGCCAGCAGAAGGACAGTCGACCTTGTGGTGGGCAATCAGCCCCAGCATTTT; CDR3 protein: CASRRTVDLVVGNQPQHF
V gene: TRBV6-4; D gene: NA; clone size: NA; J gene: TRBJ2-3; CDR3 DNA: TGTGCCAGCAGTGTAGGCAGCGCCACAGATACGCAGTATTTT; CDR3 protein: CASSVGSATDTQYF
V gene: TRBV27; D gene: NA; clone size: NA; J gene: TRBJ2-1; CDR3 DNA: TGTGCCAGCAGCGACCGCGGGCAGTTCTTC; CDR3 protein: CASSDRGQFF
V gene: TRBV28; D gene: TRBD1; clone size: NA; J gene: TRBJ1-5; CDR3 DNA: TGTGCCAGCAGTCTTCCGGGACAGGCCTCATGGTTCACGTCCCAGCATTTT; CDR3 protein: CASSLPGQASWFTSQHF
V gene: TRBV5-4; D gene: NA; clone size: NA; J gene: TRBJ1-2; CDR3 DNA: TGTGCCAGCAGCCCCGACAGGTCTAACTATGGCTACACCTTC; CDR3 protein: CASSPDRSNYGYTF
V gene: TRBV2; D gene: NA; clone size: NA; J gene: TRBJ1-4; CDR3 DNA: TGTGCCAGCAGCCCTAGAGCGCTCACAGGGTTGACTAATGAAAAACTGTTTTTT; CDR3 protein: CASSPRALTGLTNEKLFF
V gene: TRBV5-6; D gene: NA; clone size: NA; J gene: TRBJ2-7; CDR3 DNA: TGTGCCAGCAGCCGGGGGAGGGGGGGCGAGAGCTACGAGCAGTACTTC; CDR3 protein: CASSRGRGGESYEQYF
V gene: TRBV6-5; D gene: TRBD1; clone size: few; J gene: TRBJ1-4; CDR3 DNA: TGTGCCAGCGGGTTGGACAGGGTCAGGGAAAAACTGTTTTTT; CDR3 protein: CASGLDRVREKLFF
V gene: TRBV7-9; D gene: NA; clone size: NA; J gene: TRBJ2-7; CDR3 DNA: TGTGCCAGCAGCTTAGTTGCGGGAATCGAGCAGTACTTC; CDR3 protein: CASSLVAGIEQYF
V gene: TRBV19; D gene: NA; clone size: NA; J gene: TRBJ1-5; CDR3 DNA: TGTGCCAGTAGTATAGGCAACTATCAGCCCCAGCATTTT; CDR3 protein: CASSIGNYQPQHF
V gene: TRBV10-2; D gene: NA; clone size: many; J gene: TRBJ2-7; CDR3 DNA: NA; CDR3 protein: CASSDSGQGYEQYF
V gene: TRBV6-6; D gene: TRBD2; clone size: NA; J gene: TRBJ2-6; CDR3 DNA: TGTGCCACCGCCGTGGGGGGGTCTGGGGCCAACGTCCTGACTTTC; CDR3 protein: CATAVGGSGANVLTF
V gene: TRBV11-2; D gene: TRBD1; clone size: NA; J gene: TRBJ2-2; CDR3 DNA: TGTGCCAGCAGCTTCAGGGGGTTGCGGACCGGGGAGCTGTTTTTT; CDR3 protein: CASSFRGLRTGELFF
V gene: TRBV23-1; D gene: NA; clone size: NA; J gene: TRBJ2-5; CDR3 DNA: TGCGCCAGCAGTCGGAGGGCCGCTTCCCAAGAGACCCAGTACTTC; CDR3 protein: CASSRRAASQETQYF
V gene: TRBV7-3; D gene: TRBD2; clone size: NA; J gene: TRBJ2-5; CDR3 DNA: TGTGCCAGCAGTTCCGGGACTAGTGAGACCCAGTACTTC; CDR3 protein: CASSSGTSETQYF
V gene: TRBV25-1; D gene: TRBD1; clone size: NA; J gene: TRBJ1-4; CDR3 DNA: TGTGCCAGCAGTGATTTTCAGGGGGCGAAGGAAAAACTGTTTTTT; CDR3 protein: CASSDFQGAKEKLFF
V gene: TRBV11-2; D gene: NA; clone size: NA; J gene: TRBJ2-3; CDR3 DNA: TGTGCCAGCAGCTGGCCATTCGATACGCAGTATTTT; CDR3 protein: CASSWPFDTQYF
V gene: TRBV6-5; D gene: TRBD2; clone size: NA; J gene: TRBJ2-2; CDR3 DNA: TGTGCCAGCAGGACCCATAGCGGGAGCGGCGGGGAGCTGTTTTTT; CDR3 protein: CASRTHSGSGGELFF
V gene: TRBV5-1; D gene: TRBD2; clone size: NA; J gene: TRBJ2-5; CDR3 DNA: TGTGCCAGCAGCTTGTATGGCCTAGCGGGAGATGGCGAGACCCAGTACTTC; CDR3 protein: CASSLYGLAGDGETQYF
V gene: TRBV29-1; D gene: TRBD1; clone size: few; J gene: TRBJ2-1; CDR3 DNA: TGCAGCGCAGGACAGGGCACCAATGAGCAGTTCTTC; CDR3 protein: CSAGQGTNEQFF
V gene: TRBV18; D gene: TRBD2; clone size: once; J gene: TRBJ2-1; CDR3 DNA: TGTGCCAGCTCACCACTCGGACTAGCGGGAGGCCCGAGCTCCTACAATGAGCAGTTCTTC; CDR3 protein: CASSPLGLAGGPSSYNEQFF
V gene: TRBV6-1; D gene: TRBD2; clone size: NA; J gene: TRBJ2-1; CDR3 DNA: TGTGCCAGCAGTGACCGTCTAGCGGGGTACAATGAGCAGTTCTTC; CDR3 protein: CASSDRLAGYNEQFF
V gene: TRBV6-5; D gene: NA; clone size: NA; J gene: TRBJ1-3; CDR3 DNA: TGTGCCAGCAGTTACACAGGCTCTGGAAACACCATATATTTT; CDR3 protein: CASSYTGSGNTIYF
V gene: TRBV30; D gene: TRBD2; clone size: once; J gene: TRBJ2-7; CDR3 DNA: TGTGCCTGGTTTAGCGGGAGGGCCAACGAGCAGTACTTC; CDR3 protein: CAWFSGRANEQYF
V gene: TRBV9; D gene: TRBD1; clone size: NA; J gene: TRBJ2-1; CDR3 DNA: TGTGCCAGCAGCGTAGAACCCCAGGGGGTCACCGAGCAGTTCTTC; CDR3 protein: CASSVEPQGVTEQFF
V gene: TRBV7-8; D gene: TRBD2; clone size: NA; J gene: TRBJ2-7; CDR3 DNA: TGTGCCAGCAGCTTAGCCCTCGGGCTAGCGGGAAGAAAGACCTACGAGCAGTACTTC; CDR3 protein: CASSLALGLAGRKTYEQYF
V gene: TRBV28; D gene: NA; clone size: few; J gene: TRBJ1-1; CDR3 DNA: TGTGCCAGCAGTACTGCATGGGGGGGGAACACTGAAGCTTTCTTT; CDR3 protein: CASSTAWGGNTEAFF
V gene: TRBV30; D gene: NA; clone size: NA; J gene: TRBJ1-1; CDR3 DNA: TGTGCCTGGAGGAAACAGGGTGACACTGAAGCTTTCTTT; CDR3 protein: CAWRKQGDTEAFF
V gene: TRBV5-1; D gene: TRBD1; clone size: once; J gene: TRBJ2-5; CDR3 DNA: TGCGCCAGCAGCTCGGGACAGGGGTTGGGGGAGACCCAGTACTTC; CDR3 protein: CASSSGQGLGETQYF
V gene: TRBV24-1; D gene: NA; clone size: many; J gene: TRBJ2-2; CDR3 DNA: TGTGCCACCAGTGACAGGCTATCGAACACCGGGGAGCTGTTTTTT; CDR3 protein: CATSDRLSNTGELFF
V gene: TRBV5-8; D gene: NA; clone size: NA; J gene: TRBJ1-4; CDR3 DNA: TGTGCCAGCAGCTTGGCCGCGGGCGGCGAACTGTTTTTT; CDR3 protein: CASSLAAGGELFF
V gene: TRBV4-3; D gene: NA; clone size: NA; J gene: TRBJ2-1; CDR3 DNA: TGCGCCAGCAGCCAAACGGGTCAAGAAGGTGAGCAGTTCTTC; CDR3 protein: CASSQTGQEGEQFF
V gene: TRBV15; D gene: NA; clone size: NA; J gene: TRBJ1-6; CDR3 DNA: TGTGCCACCAGCAGAGCGGGGGAGATGAATTCACCCCTCCACTTT; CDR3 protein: CATSRAGEMNSPLHF
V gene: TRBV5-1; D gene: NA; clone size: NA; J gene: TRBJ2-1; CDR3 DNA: TGCGCCAGCAGCTTGGAAATCGGGGTTTACAATGAGCAGTTCTTC; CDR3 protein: CASSLEIGVYNEQFF
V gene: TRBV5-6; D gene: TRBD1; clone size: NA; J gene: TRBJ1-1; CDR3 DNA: TGTGCCAGCAGCTTGTCAGGGGGCTACACTGAAGCTTTCTTT; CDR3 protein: CASSLSGGYTEAFF
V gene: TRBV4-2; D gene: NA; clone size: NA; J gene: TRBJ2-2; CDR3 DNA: TGTGCCAGCAGCCAAGCGGGGTACACCGGGGAGCTGTTTTTT; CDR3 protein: CASSQAGYTGELFF
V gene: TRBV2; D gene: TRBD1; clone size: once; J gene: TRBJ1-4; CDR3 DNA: TGTGCCAGCGGACGACAGGGTAGTGAAAAACTGTTTTTT; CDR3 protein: CASGRQGSEKLFF
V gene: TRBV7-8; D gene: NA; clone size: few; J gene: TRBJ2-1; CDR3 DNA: TGTGCCAGCAGCTTGCCGTCGGCGGGACTCGGCCGAGGTGAGCAGTTCTTC; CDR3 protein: CASSLPSAGLGRGEQFF
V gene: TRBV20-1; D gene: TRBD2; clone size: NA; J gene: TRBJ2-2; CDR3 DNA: TGCAGTGCTAGTCTTACTGGTCTAGCGGGAGGAGGAACCGGGGAGCTGTTTTTT; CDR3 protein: CSASLTGLAGGGTGELFF
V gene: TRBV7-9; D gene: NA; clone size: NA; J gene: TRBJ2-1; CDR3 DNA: TGTGCCAGCAGCCCCCCGACTAGGGACAATGAGCAGTTCTTC; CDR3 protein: CASSPPTRDNEQFF
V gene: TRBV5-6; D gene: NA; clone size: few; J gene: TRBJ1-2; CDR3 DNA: TGTGCCAGCAGCCGAACGACAGGCAACTATGGCTACACCTTC; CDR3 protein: CASSRTTGNYGYTF
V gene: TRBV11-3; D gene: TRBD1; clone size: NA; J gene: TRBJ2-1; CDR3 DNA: TGTGCCAGCAGCGCTCCGGGACAGGGGGTGGATGAGCAGTTCTTC; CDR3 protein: CASSAPGQGVDEQFF
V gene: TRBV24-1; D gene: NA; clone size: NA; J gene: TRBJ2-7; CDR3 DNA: TGTGCCACCAGTGAGGCCGGGGGAAACTACGAGCAGTACTTC; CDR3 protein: CATSEAGGNYEQYF
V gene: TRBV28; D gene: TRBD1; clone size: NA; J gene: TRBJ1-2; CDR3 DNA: TGTGCCAGCAGCAAACAGGGGCTCAACTATGGCTACACCTTC; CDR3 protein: CASSKQGLNYGYTF
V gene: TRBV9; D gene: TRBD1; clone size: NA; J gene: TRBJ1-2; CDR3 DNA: TGTGCCAGCAGCGTGGGGACAGGTCCTAACTATGGCTACACCTTC; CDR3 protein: CASSVGTGPNYGYTF
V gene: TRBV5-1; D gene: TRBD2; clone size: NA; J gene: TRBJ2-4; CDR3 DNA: TGCGCCAGCAGCTTGGGGACTAGCGGGAGGAGCATTCAGTACTTC; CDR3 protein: CASSLGTSGRSIQYF
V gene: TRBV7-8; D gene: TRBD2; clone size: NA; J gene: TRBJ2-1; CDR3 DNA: TGTGCCAGCAGCTTAAGCGGGACTAGCGGGGAGGAGCAGTTCTTC; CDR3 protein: CASSLSGTSGEEQFF
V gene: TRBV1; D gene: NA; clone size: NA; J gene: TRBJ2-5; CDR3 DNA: TGCACCAGCAGCCAAGGGGGGACTAGCCGGCAGACCCAGTACTTC; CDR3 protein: CTSSQGGTSRQTQYF
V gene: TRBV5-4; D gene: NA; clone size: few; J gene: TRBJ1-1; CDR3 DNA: TGTGCCAGCAGCCTGGGCGGACAGATGAACACTGAAGCTTTCTTT; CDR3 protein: CASSLGGQMNTEAFF
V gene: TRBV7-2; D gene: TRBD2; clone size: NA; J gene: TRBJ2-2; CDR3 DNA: TGTGCCAGCAGCTTTTGGTTAGCGGGGAACACCGGGGAGCTGTTTTTT; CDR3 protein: CASSFWLAGNTGELFF